One and the same sample provided the 20 T cell receptor beta chains below, sequenced in a study of blood T cell repertoires in COVID-19. Profiling relied on immunoSEQ multiplex PCR, and the TCRdb table lists in-frame clones only, not all of them. Of under 150,000 clones listed, approximately 80% were seen once; the top ten hold approximately 8.1%. Input material: peripheral blood. The receptors shown here come from a middle-aged woman with acute or convalescent COVID-19.

The V call is TRBV5-6, the J call TRBJ1-6; D is undetermined. The CDR3 has 17 residues. Germline V gene data show CDR1 as SGHDT and CDR2 as YYEEEE. With 4 bases removed from V and 10 bases from J, the gap between germline ends came to 24 bases. The chain's CDR3 is CASSDSGRGGLLSPLHF. The CDR3 DNA is TGTGCCAGCAGCGATTCCGGGCGGGGAGGGCTTCTCTCACCCCTCCACTTT.

The chain has TRBV30 and TRBJ1-1; a possible D gene is TRBD1 (5 bases). This CDR3 is built from 13 residues. CDR1 and CDR2 from the germline V gene are GTSNPN and SVGIG (reference sequence). V dropped 1 base and J dropped 1 base, with 7 bases sitting between them. CDR3 in amino acids: CAWSGTGNTEAFF. CDR3 sequence (DNA): TGTGCCTGGAGTGGTACAGGGAACACTGAAGCTTTCTTT.

Comment on this clone: At the DNA level, this CDR3 is encoded by other sequences in the same sample as well. The chain recombines TRBV5-1 with TRBJ2-7; TRBD1 matches at 7 bases. The junction had 4 bases not matched to a gene; V was cut back by 0 bases and J by 4 bases. Per germline, CDR1 SGHRS and CDR2 YFSETQ. This CDR3 spans 14 amino acids. The CDR3 is CASSLAGQFYEQYF. The DNA for the CDR3 is TGCGCCAGCAGCTTGGCGGGACAGTTTTACGAGCAGTACTTC.

V and J are TRBV28 and TRBJ1-2, with 9 positions matching TRBD1. J lost 7 bases, V lost 1 base, and 10 bases had no gene match. Germline CDR1 reads MDHEN; CDR2 reads SYDVKM. The CDR3 is 16 residues long. The CDR3 DNA is TGTGCCAGCAGTTTATTTCACAGGGGGCAGGGGAGTGGCTACACCTTC. Amino acids: CASSLFHRGQGSGYTF.

This chain connects TRBV3-1 (or the pseudogene TRBV3-2) to TRBJ2-2, with D perhaps TRBD2 (6 bases). Germline CDR1 is LGHDT and CDR2 is YNNKEL (reference sequence). Between the trimmed V and J ends, which lost 0 bases and 2 bases, there was a span of 10 bases. This CDR3 comprises 16 residues. The CDR3 reads CASSQESGLNTGELFF. The CDR3 coding sequence is TGTGCCAGCAGCCAAGAAAGCGGGCTCAACACCGGGGAGCTGTTTTTT.

The chain recombines TRBV6-5 with TRBJ1-2; 9 bases fit TRBD1. Trimming removed 6 bases from V and 2 bases from J; junction bases left unmatched: 4. The CDR3 is 14 residues long. Germline assignment: CDR1 MNHEY and CDR2 SVGAGI. The CDR3 region is CASSLGTGNYGYTF. In nucleotides, the CDR3 is TGTGCCAGCAGCCTCGGGACAGGGAACTATGGCTACACCTTC.

The V and J genes are TRBV10-3 and TRBJ1-6; D may be TRBD1 (6 bases). The germline V gene encodes CDR1 ENHRY and CDR2 SYGVKD. With 5 bases removed from V and 8 bases from J, the gap between germline ends came to 7 bases. This CDR3 is built from 12 residues. The CDR3 nucleotides are TGTGCCATCAGTTCAGGGGATTCACCCCTCCACTTT. Translating it yields CAISSGDSPLHF.

This rearrangement joins TRBV19 to TRBJ2-6; D possibly corresponds to TRBD1 (6 bases). This CDR3 has 15 residues. Germline-derived CDR1 and CDR2 are LNHDA and SQIVND (reference sequence). Trimming took off 9 bases at V and 3 bases at J, with 15 bases between the two ends. CDR3 sequence: CASRDTPHGANVLTF. The DNA for the CDR3 is TGTGCCAGCAGGGACACCCCCCATGGGGCCAACGTCCTGACTTTC.

V is TRBV10-3 and J is TRBJ2-7; 7 nucleotides line up with TRBD2. Trimming cost V 3 bases and J 0 bases; bases outside gene matches: 5. Germline V lookup: CDR1 ENHRY, CDR2 SYGVKD. The CDR3 covers 15 residues. The CDR3 region has the DNA TGTGCCATCAGTGATCCTAGCGGCGACTCCTACGAGCAGTACTTC. The encoded protein is CAISDPSGDSYEQYF.

This chain connects TRBV5-1 to TRBJ1-6; D gene uncertain. The V gene's germline CDR1 is SGHRS and CDR2 YFSETQ. V lost 0 bases and J 6 bases, leaving 4 bases between the germline ends. This CDR3 has 13 residues. The chain's CDR3 is CASSLELNSPLHF. In nucleotides, the CDR3 is TGCGCCAGCAGCTTGGAACTTAATTCACCCCTCCACTTT.

CDR3 residues: CASIRTGINTEAFF. CDR3 coding DNA: TGTGCCAGCATTCGGACAGGAATTAACACTGAAGCTTTCTTT. The chain links TRBV2 to TRBJ1-1; 7 nucleotides agree with TRBD1. The CDR3 covers 14 residues. The junction had 7 bases not matched to a gene; V was cut back by 7 bases and J by 2 bases. Germline V gene lookup returns CDR1 SNHLY and CDR2 FYNNEI.

This clone turned up a few times. The chain links TRBV6-6 to TRBJ2-7; the D gene is possibly TRBD1 (5 bases). Per the germline V gene, CDR1 is MNHNY and CDR2 is SVGAGI (reference sequence). The V end lost 5 bases, the J end lost 2 bases, and 10 bases lay between the germline ends. CDR3 length equals 13 residues. The CDR3 reads CASSDTGPYEQYF. Here the CDR3 DNA reads TGTGCCAGCAGTGATACAGGTCCCTACGAGCAGTACTTC.

The rearrangement joins TRBV24-1 to TRBJ1-1; D is uncertain. CDR1 and CDR2 from the germline V gene are KGHDR and SFDVKD. Trimming removed 4 bases at V and 2 bases at J, with 13 bases between. The CDR3 loop spans 15 amino acids. The CDR3 reads CATSEAWAGNTEAFF. Here the CDR3 DNA reads TGTGCCACCAGTGAGGCTTGGGCTGGAAACACTGAAGCTTTCTTT.

This clone appeared a few times. In nucleotides, the CDR3 is TGTGCCAGCGGGGGCCCCTACTACGAGCAGTACTTC. Translation: CASGGPYYEQYF. The chain combines TRBV27 with TRBJ2-7, with a weak D call TRBD1 (6 bases). CDR1 MNHEY and CDR2 SMNVEV come from the germline V gene (reference sequence). V lost 8 bases and J lost 3, with 11 bases in between. The CDR3 is 12 amino acids.

The CDR3, as DNA: TGTGCCAGCAGCTTGTCCAGGGTAGACTACGAGCAGTACTTC. Its protein product is CASSLSRVDYEQYF. The chain employs TRBV5-5 and TRBJ2-7, with a weak D call TRBD1 (5 bases). From germline, CDR1 is SGHKS and CDR2 YYEKEE (reference sequence). There are 14 residues in the CDR3. Trimming took 1 base from V and 3 from J, leaving 11 bases between them.

The chain is built from TRBV4-1 and TRBJ1-5, with 7 bases identical to TRBD1. V lost 2 bases, J lost 5 bases, and 9 bases stayed unmatched. CDR1 is MGHRA, CDR2 YSYEKL, per germline. The CDR3 has 16 amino acids. The DNA for the CDR3 is TGCGCCAGCAGCCAACCGGGACAGAGCCGACATCAGCCCCAGCATTTT. The encoded protein is CASSQPGQSRHQPQHF.

J is TRBJ1-5 and V is TRBV29-1; tentative D call: TRBD1 (5 bases). The CDR3 spans 13 residues. V was trimmed by 4 bases and J by 7 bases, leaving 14 bases between them. Germline V lookup: CDR1 SQVTM, CDR2 ANQGSEA. The CDR3 is CSVASGITQPQHF. CDR3 nucleotides: TGCAGCGTTGCCTCAGGGATCACCCAGCCCCAGCATTTT. The variable domain in full, completed from reference TRBV29-1 and TRBJ1-5, reads SAVISQKPSRDICQRGTSLTIQCQVDSQVTMMFWYRQQPGQSLTLIATANQGSEATYESGFVIDKFPISRPNLTFSTLTVSNMSPEDSSIYLCSVASGITQPQHFGDGTRLSIL.

The genes are TRBV6-5 and TRBJ2-7; the match to TRBD1 covers 10 bases. Trimming took 6 bases from V and 6 from J; bases not matched to a gene: 11. CDR3 size: 15 residues. CDR1 and CDR2 from the germline V gene are MNHEY and SVGAGI. The CDR3 DNA is TGTGCCAGCAGGCCGGGGCCGGGACAGGGGCCCGAGCAGTACTTC. It specifies CASRPGPGQGPEQYF.

V is TRBV5-1 and J is TRBJ2-1, with TRBD2 matching 10 bases. Germline loops: CDR1 SGHRS, CDR2 YFSETQ. Trimming took 4 bases from V and 7 from J; bases not matched to a gene: 5. This CDR3 region has 14 residues. CDR3: CASSETSGANEQFF. In nucleotides, the CDR3 is TGCGCCAGCAGCGAAACTAGCGGGGCAAATGAGCAGTTCTTC.

This clone was detected only once. CDR3 DNA: TGTGCCAGCAGTCTTGACAGGGGCTACGAGCAGTACTTC. It specifies CASSLDRGYEQYF. The rearrangement joins TRBV7-3 to TRBJ2-7, with 8 bases identical to TRBD1. This CDR3 contains 13 residues. Germline V gives CDR1 SGHTA, CDR2 FQGTGA. The ends lost 6 bases at V and 3 bases at J; junction bases unmatched: 4.